The 5 T cell receptor beta chains given below trace back to one sample, sequenced in a study of CD8 T cells in ankylosing spondylitis. One entry per CDR3 protein results from TCRdb running MiXCR on the 5' RACE reads. The table records about 140,000 distinct CDR3 sequences, about 8% of them present only once. The sequenced sample consisted of synovial fluid, either unsorted or a sorted T cell fraction (not recorded which). Every receptor here comes from a male donor with ankylosing spondylitis.

In its sample, this clonotype was seen a few times. This rearrangement joins TRBV7-2 to TRBJ1-1; no definite D call. With 6 bases removed from V and 4 bases from J, the gap between germline ends came to 24 bases. The germline V gene has CDR1 SGHTA and CDR2 FQGNSA. This CDR3 region has 17 residues. The CDR3 DNA sequence: TGTGCCAGCAGTCGTTGGGGTATCGAGGCTGTATCCACTGAAGCTTTCTTT. Its translation is CASSRWGIEAVSTEAFF.

In its sample, this clonotype was seen many times. V usage is TRBV10-3 and J usage is TRBJ1-4; TRBD1 agrees at 8 bases. V was pared by 3 bases and J by 1 base, with 4 bases of the junction left unmatched. Germline V gives CDR1 ENHRY, CDR2 SYGVKD. This CDR3 has 16 residues. CDR3 sequence reads: CAISDRGLRTNEKLFF. The CDR3 coding sequence is TGTGCCATCAGTGACAGGGGGCTACGAACTAATGAAAAACTGTTTTTT.

The V gene is TRBV12-3 or TRBV12-4, the J gene TRBJ2-7; TRBD1 matches at 9 bases. V was pared by 7 bases and J by 6 bases, with 7 bases of the junction left unmatched. This CDR3 contains 13 residues. Here the CDR3 DNA reads TGTGCCAGCACTATGGGACAGGGTGGCGAGCAGTACTTC. As protein: CASTMGQGGEQYF.

The chain couples TRBV7-9 to TRBJ2-7; no clear D. V was shortened by 4 bases and J by 3 bases, with 13 bases between the two germline ends. The CDR3 sequence is 14 residues long. Germline loops: CDR1 SEHNR, CDR2 FQNEAQ (reference sequence). The CDR3, as DNA: TGTGCCAGCAGCTACCTGGGTGGGATCTACGAGCAGTACTTC. Protein sequence: CASSYLGGIYEQYF.

The chain joins TRBV15 to TRBJ1-1; D gene unclear. The CDR3 runs 16 residues. V was clipped by 0 bases and J by 2 bases, with 13 bases between them. Germline CDR1 reads LNHNV; CDR2 reads YYDKDF (reference sequence). The CDR3 DNA reads as TGTGCCACCAGCAGAGATCTGAGTAAGGCTAACACTGAAGCTTTCTTT. Protein product: CATSRDLSKANTEAFF.